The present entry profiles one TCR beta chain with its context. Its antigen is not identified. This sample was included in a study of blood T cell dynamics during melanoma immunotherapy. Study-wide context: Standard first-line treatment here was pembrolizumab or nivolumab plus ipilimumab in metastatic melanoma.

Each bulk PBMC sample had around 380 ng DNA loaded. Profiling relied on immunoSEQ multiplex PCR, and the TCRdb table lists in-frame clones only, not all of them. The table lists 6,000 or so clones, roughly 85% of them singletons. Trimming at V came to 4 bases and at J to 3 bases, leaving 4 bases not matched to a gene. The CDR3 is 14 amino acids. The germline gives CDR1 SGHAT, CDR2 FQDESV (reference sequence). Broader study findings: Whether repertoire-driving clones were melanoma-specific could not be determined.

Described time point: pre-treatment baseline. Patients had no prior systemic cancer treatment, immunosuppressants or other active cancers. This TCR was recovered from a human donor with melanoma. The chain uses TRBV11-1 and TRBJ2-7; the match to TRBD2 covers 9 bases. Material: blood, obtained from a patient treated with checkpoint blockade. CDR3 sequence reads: CASSWTSAYYEQYF. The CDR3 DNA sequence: TGTGCCAGCAGCTGGACTAGCGCCTACTACGAGCAGTACTTC.